The 12 T cell receptor beta chains listed next were all sequenced from one sample in a study of CD8 T cells in ankylosing spondylitis. TCRdb recomputed calls from the 5' RACE reads with MiXCR, one row per CDR3 protein. The table has 150,000 to 250,000 distinct CDR3 sequences, roughly 13% seen once; the top ten hold approximately 16%. The specimen was blood, either unsorted or a sorted T cell fraction (not recorded which). The receptor set was obtained from a male donor with ankylosing spondylitis or in good health (not recorded which).

This clonotype appeared a few times. The chain combines TRBV9 with TRBJ2-7; tentatively, D is TRBD1 (6 bases). This CDR3 contains 16 residues. Germline assignment: CDR1 SGDLS and CDR2 YYNGEE. V gave up 0 bases and J gave up 4 bases, with 17 bases separating them. This CDR3 is CASSVGGDISLYEQYF. DNA for the CDR3: TGTGCCAGCAGCGTAGGTGGGGACATCTCTTTGTACGAGCAGTACTTC.

The chain couples TRBV11-2 to TRBJ2-2; TRBD1 is a possible D gene (5 bases). V dropped 4 bases and J dropped 3 bases, with 18 bases sitting between them. Germline CDR1 and CDR2: SGHAT and FQNNGV. The CDR3 spans 17 residues. The CDR3 DNA reads as TGTGCCAGCAGCTCACACTCCCTGCGGACACACACCGGGGAGCTGTTTTTT. Residues: CASSSHSLRTHTGELFF.

This clonotype came up a few times. The chain combines TRBV27 with TRBJ1-1, with D possibly being TRBD1 (6 bases). V was shortened by 2 bases and J by 4 bases, with 11 bases between the two germline ends. The CDR3 runs 14 residues. The V gene's germline CDR1 is MNHEY and CDR2 SMNVEV (reference sequence). CDR3 region: CASSLRGGSTEAFF. The CDR3 region has the DNA TGTGCCAGCAGTTTAAGGGGGGGGAGCACTGAAGCTTTCTTT.

This clonotype has a count of ten or more. The rearrangement uses TRBV29-1 and TRBJ2-1; the D gene is possibly TRBD1 (5 bases). The CDR3 totals 11 residues. V was cut by 4 bases and J by 8 bases, with 9 bases left in between. CDR1 is SQVTM, CDR2 ANQGSEA, per germline. Here the CDR3 reads CSVGLGDEQFF. The DNA for the CDR3 is TGCAGCGTTGGATTAGGGGATGAGCAGTTCTTC.

This clonotype was detected only a few times. This chain uses TRBV3-1 with TRBJ2-1, with a possible D match to TRBD2 (5 bases). Trimming shortened V by 0 bases and J by 7 bases, and 16 bases separated the two germline ends. This CDR3 spans 16 amino acids. The germline CDR1 and CDR2 sequences are LGHDT and YNNKEL (reference sequence). The chain's CDR3 is CASSQDPGSLGNEQFF. The CDR3 region has the DNA TGTGCCAGCAGCCAAGATCCGGGATCCCTAGGGAATGAGCAGTTCTTC.

This clonotype appeared a few times. The rearrangement links TRBV11-3 to TRBJ2-1; D remains unclear. There are 17 residues in the CDR3. The V gene lost 5 bases and the J gene lost 5 bases, with 22 bases spanning the gap. Germline lookup yields CDR1 SGHNT and CDR2 YENEEA. This CDR3 is CASSPPPASTENNEQFF. Here the CDR3 DNA reads TGTGCCAGCAGCCCCCCCCCGGCTTCGACCGAAAACAATGAGCAGTTCTTC. Full variable domain (outside the CDR3, taken from reference TRBV11-3 and TRBJ2-1): EAGVVQSPRYKIIEKKQPVAFWCNPISGHNTLYWYLQNLGQGPELLIRYENEEAVDDSQLPKDRFSAERLKGVDSTLKIQPAELGDSAVYLCASSPPPASTENNEQFFGPGTRLTVL.

This clonotype came up many times. The chain is built from TRBV4-1 and TRBJ2-7; 8 bases are a match to TRBD1. The junction had 6 bases not matched to a gene; V was cut back by 3 bases and J by 5 bases. The CDR3 has 14 amino acids. CDR1 MGHRA and CDR2 YSYEKL come from the germline V gene. The CDR3 coding sequence is TGCGCCAGCAGCCAGTACTTGACAGGGGACGAGCAGTACTTC. Translating it yields CASSQYLTGDEQYF.

The gene calls are TRBV7-7 and TRBJ2-2; D is possibly TRBD1 (6 bases). Germline CDR1 SSHAT, CDR2 FNYEAQ (reference sequence). V was clipped by 5 bases and J by 3 bases, with 10 bases between them. This CDR3 spans 14 amino acids. The CDR3 spells CASSTGRDTGELFF. The CDR3 DNA reads as TGTGCCAGCAGCACAGGGCGGGACACCGGGGAGCTGTTTTTT.

The rearrangement uses TRBV20-1 and TRBJ2-7; 13 bases are a match to TRBD2. CDR1 DFQATT and CDR2 SNEGSKA come from the germline V gene (reference sequence). V dropped 0 bases and J dropped 2; count of bases not matched to a gene: 10. The CDR3 has 18 residues. As DNA, the CDR3 is TGCAGTGCTAGAGATTCGGTGGGGACTAGCGGGACGCCCTACGAGCAGTACTTC. Protein sequence: CSARDSVGTSGTPYEQYF.

The genes are TRBV10-3 and TRBJ2-3; TRBD2 is a possible D gene (7 bases). This CDR3 spans 15 amino acids. Germline V lookup: CDR1 ENHRY, CDR2 SYGVKD. V lost 0 bases and J lost 2, with 9 bases in between. CDR3 region: CAISESGGVTDTQYF. The DNA for the CDR3 is TGTGCCATCAGTGAGTCAGGGGGGGTCACAGATACGCAGTATTTT.

The V and J genes are TRBV7-2 and TRBJ2-7; 12 positions agree with TRBD1. Germline V gene sequence: CDR1 SGHTA, CDR2 FQGNSA. This CDR3 has 15 amino acids. V lost 5 bases, J lost 4 bases, and 6 bases stayed unmatched. The CDR3 nucleotides read TGTGCCAGCAGCACTCGGGACAGGGGGCAATACGAGCAGTACTTC. Encoded protein: CASSTRDRGQYEQYF.

This clonotype was detected only a few times. This sequence joins TRBV29-1 and TRBJ1-1, with a weak D call TRBD1 (6 bases). Germline values: CDR1 SQVTM, CDR2 ANQGSEA. Between the trimmed V and J ends, which lost 3 bases and 0 bases, there was a span of 11 bases. The CDR3 totals 14 residues. CDR3 amino acids: CSVETGQLNTEAFF. CDR3 bases: TGCAGCGTTGAGACAGGACAGTTGAACACTGAAGCTTTCTTT.